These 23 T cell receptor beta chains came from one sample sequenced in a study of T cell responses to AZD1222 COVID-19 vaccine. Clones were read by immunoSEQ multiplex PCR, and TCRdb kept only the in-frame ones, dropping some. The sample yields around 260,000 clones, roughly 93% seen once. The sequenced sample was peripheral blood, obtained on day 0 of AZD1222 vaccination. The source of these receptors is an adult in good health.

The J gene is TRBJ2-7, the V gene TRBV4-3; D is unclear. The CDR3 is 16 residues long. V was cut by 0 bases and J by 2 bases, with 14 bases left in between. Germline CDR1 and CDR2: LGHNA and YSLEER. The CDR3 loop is CASSQDFGSLPYEQYF. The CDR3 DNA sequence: TGCGCCAGCAGCCAAGATTTCGGTTCCCTTCCCTACGAGCAGTACTTC.

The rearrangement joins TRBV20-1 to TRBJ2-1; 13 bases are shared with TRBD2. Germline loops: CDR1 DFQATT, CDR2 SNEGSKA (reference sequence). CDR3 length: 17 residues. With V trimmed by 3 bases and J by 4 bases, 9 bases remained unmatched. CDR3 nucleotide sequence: TGCAGTGCTAGTACGAACCGACTAGCGGGAGGATACAATGAGCAGTTCTTC. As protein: CSASTNRLAGGYNEQFF.

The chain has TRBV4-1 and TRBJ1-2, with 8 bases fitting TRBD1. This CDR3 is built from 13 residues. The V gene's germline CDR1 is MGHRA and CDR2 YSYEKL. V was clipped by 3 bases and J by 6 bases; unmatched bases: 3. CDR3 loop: CASSQDRVNGYTF. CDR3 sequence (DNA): TGCGCCAGCAGCCAGGACAGGGTCAATGGCTACACCTTC.

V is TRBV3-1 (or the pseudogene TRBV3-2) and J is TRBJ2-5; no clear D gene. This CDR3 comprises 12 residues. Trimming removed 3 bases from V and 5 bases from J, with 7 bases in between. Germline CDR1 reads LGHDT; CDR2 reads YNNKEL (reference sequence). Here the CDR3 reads CASSHSRETQYF. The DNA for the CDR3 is TGTGCCAGCAGCCACAGCCGGGAGACCCAGTACTTC.

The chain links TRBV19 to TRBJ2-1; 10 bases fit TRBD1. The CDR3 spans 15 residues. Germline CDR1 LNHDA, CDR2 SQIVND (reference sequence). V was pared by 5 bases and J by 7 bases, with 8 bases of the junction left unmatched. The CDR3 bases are TGTGCCAGTAGTTCCCGACAGGGGGCTAGAAATGAGCAGTTCTTC. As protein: CASSSRQGARNEQFF.

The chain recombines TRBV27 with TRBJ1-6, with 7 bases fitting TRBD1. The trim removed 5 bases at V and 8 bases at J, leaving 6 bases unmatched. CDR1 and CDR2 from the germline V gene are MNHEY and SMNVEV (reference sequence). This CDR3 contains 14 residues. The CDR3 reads CASSPSTGYSPLHF. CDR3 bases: TGTGCCAGCAGTCCCTCGACAGGGTATTCACCCCTCCACTTT.

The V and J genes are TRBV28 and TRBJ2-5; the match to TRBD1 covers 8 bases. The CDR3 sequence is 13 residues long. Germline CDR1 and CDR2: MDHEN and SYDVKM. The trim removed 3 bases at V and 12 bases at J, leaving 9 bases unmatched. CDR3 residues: CASSFGRDRPKYF. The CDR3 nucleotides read TGTGCCAGCAGTTTTGGTAGGGACAGGCCCAAGTACTTC.

The CDR3 DNA is TGCATCACGAGGGTCAATGAAAAACTGTTTTTT. Amino acid sequence: CITRVNEKLFF. The genes are TRBV20-1 and TRBJ1-4; no firm D call. The V gene's germline CDR1 is DFQATT and CDR2 SNEGSKA (reference sequence). This CDR3 spans 11 amino acids.

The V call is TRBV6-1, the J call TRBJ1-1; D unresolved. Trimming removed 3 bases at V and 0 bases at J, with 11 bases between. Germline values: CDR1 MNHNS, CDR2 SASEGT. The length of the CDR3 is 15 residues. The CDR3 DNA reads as TGTGCCAGCAGTGACCGATCCCCAATGAACACTGAAGCTTTCTTT. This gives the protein CASSDRSPMNTEAFF.

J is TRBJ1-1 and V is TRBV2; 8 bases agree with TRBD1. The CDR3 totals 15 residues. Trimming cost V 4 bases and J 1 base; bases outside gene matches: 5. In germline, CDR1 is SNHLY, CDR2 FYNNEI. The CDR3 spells CASSGQGPKNTEAFF. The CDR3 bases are TGTGCCAGCAGTGGACAGGGGCCAAAGAACACTGAAGCTTTCTTT.

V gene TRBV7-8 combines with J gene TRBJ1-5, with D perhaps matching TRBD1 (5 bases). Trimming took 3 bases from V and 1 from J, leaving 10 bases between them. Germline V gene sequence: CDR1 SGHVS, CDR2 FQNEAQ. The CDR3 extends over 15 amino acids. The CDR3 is CASSFPRDSNQPQHF. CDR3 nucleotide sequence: TGTGCCAGCAGCTTCCCCAGGGACAGCAATCAGCCCCAGCATTTT.

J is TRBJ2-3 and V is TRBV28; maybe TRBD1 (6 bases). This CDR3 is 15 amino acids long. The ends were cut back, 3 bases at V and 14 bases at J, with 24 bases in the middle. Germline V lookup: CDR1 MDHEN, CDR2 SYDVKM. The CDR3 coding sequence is TGTGCCAGCAGTTTGGGACGAGGACAGAATACTGGCGGGTATTTT. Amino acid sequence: CASSLGRGQNTGGYF. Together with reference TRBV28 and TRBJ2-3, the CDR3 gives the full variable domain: DVKVTQSSRYLVKRTGEKVFLECVQDMDHENMFWYRQDPGLGLRLIYFSYDVKMKEKGDIPEGYSVSREKKERFSLILESASTNQTSMYLCASSLGRGQNTGGYFGPGTRLTVL.

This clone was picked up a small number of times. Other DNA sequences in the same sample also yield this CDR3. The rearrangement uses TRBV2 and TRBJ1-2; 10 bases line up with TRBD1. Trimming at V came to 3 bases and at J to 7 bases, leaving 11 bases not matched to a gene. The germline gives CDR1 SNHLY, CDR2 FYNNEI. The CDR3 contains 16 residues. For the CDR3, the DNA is TGTGCCAGCAGTGATCTGGACAGGGGGTATGGGGCTGGCTACACCTTC. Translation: CASSDLDRGYGAGYTF.

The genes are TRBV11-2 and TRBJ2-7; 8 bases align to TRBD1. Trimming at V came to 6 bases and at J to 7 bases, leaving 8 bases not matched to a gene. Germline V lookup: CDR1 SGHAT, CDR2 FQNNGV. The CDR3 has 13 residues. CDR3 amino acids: CASRGTGSGEQYF. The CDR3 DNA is TGTGCCAGCAGGGGGACAGGCTCGGGAGAGCAGTACTTC.

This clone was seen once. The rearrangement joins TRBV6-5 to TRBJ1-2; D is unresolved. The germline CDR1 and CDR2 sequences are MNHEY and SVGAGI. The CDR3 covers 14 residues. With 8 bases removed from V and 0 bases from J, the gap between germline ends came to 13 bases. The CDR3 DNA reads TGTGCCAGCTTTGAGAACGGCGCTAACTATGGCTACACCTTC. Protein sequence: CASFENGANYGYTF.

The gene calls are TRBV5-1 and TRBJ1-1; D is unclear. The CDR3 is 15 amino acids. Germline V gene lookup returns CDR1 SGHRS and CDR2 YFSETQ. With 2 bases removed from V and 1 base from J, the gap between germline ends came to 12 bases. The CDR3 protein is CASSLGTARNTEAFF. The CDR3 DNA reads TGCGCCAGCAGCTTAGGTACGGCAAGGAACACTGAAGCTTTCTTT.

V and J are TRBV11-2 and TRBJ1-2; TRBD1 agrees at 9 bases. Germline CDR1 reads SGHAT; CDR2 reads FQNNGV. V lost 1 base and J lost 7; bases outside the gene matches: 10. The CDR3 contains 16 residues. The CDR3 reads CASSLGTGTGTGGYTF. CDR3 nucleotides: TGTGCCAGCAGCTTAGGCACCGGGACAGGGACGGGTGGCTACACCTTC.

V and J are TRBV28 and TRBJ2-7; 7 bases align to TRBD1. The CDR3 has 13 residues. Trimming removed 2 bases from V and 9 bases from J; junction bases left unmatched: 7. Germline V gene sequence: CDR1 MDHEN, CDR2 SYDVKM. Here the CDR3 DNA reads TGTGCCAGCAGTTTAGGACAGGTTTATCGGCAGTACTTC. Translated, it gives CASSLGQVYRQYF.

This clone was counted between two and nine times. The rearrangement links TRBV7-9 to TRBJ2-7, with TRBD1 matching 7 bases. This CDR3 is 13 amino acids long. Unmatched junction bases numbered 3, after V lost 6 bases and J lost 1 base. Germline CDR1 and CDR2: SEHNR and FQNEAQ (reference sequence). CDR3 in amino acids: CASREGASYEQYF. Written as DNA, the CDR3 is TGTGCCAGCAGAGAGGGGGCATCCTACGAGCAGTACTTC.

The CDR3 coding sequence is TGTGCCAGCAGTTTGGGCCGGGGTCGGGACTACGAGCAGTACTTC. Translating gives CASSLGRGRDYEQYF. The J gene is TRBJ2-7, the V gene TRBV6-6, with D tentatively TRBD2 (5 bases). The V gene lost 4 bases and the J gene lost 3 bases, with 16 bases spanning the gap. This CDR3 spans 15 amino acids. From germline, CDR1 is MNHNY and CDR2 SVGAGI (reference sequence).

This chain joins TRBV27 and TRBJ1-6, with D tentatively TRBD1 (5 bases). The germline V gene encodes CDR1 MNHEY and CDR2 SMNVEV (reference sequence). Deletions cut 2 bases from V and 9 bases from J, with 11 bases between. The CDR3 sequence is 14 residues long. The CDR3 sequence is CASSLQGEASPLHF. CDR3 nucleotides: TGTGCCAGCAGTTTACAGGGAGAGGCTTCACCCCTCCACTTT.

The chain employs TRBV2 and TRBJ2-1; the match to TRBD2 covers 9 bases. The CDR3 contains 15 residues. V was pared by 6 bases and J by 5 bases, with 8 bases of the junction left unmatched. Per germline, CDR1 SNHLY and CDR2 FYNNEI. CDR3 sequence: CASRPPGLAHNEQFF. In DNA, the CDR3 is TGTGCCAGCAGACCCCCGGGACTAGCCCACAATGAGCAGTTCTTC.

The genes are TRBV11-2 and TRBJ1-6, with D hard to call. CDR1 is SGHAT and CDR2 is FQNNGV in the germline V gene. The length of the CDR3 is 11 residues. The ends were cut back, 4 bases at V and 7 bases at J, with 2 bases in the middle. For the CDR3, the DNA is TGTGCCAGCAGCTCCAATTCACCCCTCCACTTT. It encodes CASSSNSPLHF.